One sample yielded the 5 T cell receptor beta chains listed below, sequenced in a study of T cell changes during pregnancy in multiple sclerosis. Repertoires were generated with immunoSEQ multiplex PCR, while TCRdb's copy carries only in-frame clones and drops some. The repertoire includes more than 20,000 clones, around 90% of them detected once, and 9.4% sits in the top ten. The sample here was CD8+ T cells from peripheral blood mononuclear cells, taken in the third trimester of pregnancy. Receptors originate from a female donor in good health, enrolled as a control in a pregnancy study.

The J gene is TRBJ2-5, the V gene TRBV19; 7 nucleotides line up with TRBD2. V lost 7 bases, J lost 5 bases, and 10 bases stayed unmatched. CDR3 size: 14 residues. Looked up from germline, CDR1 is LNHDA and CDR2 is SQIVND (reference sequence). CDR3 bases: TGTGCCAGTAAGGTGGGAGGGCCTTGGGAGACCCAGTACTTC. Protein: CASKVGGPWETQYF.

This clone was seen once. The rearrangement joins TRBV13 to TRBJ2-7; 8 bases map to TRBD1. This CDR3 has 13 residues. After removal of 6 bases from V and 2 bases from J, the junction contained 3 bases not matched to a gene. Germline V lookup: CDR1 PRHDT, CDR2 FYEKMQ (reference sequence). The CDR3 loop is CASSLDRAYEQYF. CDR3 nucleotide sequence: TGTGCCAGCAGTTTGGACAGGGCCTACGAGCAGTACTTC.

The CDR3 sequence: CASSVGTGFNEQFF. The CDR3 bases are TGTGCCAGCAGCGTCGGGACAGGGTTTAATGAGCAGTTCTTC. This chain uses TRBV11-2 with TRBJ2-1; TRBD1 agrees at 9 bases. The germline gives CDR1 SGHAT, CDR2 FQNNGV. Losses at the gene ends were 5 bases for V and 7 bases for J; bases not matched to a gene: 6. The CDR3 sequence is 14 residues long. Full variable domain (outside the CDR3, taken from reference TRBV11-2 and TRBJ2-1): EAGVAQSPRYKIIEKRQSVAFWCNPISGHATLYWYQQILGQGPKLLIQFQNNGVVDDSQLPKDRFSAERLKGVDSTLKIQPAKLEDSAVYLCASSVGTGFNEQFFGPGTRLTVL.

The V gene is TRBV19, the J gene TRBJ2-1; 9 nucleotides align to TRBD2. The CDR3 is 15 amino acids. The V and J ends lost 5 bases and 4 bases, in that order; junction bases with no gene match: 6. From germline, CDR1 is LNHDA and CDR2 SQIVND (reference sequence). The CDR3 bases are TGTGCCAGTAGTCTTTCTAGCGGGGAATACAATGAGCAGTTCTTC. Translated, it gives CASSLSSGEYNEQFF.

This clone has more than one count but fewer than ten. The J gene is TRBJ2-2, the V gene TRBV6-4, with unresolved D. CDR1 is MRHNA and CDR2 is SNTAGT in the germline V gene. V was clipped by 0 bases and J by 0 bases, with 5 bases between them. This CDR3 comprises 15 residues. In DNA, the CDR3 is TGTGCCAGCAGTGACTCTCAATCGAACACCGGGGAGCTGTTTTTT. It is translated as CASSDSQSNTGELFF.